This T cell receptor (beta chain) was retrieved from a study of T cells in Graves' hyperthyroidism and ophthalmopathy. TCR beta CDR3 sequences were amplified from RNA transcripts. Using the HTBI primer set, a first-round RT-PCR was run on the TCR CDR3. TCRdb used MiXCR to reprocess the multiplex PCR reads, holding one entry per CDR3 protein. The repertoire has around 700,000 distinct CDR3 sequences, approximately 19% of them found once; the top ten carry about a sixth. Patients were aged 18 to 65, had disease duration under 2 months, and had newly diagnosed hyperthyroidism. Clinical symptoms, serum thyroxine, TRAb, thyroid ultrasound and orbital computed tomography established diagnosis. Preceding any ophthalmopathy symptoms, the blood sample dates from first hyperthyroidism diagnosis. The CDR3 has 15 amino acids. V was shortened by 5 bases and J by 4 bases, with 14 bases between the two germline ends.

The origin of this receptor is a woman between 50 and 59 years old with Graves' hyperthyroidism that later progressed to Graves' ophthalmopathy. The V gene is TRBV12-3 or TRBV12-4, the J gene TRBJ2-2; D tentatively reads TRBD1 or TRBD2 (5 bases each). Sequencing was done on a sample of blood. CDR3 sequence: CASSPGETATGELFF. The DNA of the CDR3 is TGTGCCAGCAGTCCCGGGGAGACAGCCACCGGGGAGCTGTTTTTT.